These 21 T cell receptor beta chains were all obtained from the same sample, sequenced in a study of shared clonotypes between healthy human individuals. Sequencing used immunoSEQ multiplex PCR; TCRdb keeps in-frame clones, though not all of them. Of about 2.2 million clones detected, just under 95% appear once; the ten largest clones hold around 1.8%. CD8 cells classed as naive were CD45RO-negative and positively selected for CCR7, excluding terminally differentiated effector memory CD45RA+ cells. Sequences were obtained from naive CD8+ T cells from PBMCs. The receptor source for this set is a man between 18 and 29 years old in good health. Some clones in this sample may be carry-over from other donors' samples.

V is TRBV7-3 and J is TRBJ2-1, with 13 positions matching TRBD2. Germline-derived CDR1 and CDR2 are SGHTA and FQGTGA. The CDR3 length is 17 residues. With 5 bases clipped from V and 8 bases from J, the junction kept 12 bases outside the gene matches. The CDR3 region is CASSHYRTSGSGDEQFF. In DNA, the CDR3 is TGTGCCAGCAGCCACTACAGGACTAGCGGGAGTGGCGATGAGCAGTTCTTC.

The CDR3 spells CASSLGGSYTEAFF. The CDR3 region has the DNA TGTGCCAGCAGCTTAGGAGGGAGCTACACTGAAGCTTTCTTT. This rearrangement joins TRBV7-9 to TRBJ1-1, with D uncertain. CDR1 is SEHNR, CDR2 FQNEAQ, per germline (reference sequence). The CDR3 extends over 14 amino acids. V gave up 1 base and J gave up 3 bases, with 9 bases separating them.

The CDR3 DNA sequence: TGTGCCAGCAGTGACTCGAGACTAGCGGGAGGTTTAGATACGCAGTATTTT. This translates into CASSDSRLAGGLDTQYF. The chain uses TRBV6-4 and TRBJ2-3, with 13 bases aligning to TRBD2. V shed 0 bases and J 5 bases; nucleotides not matched to a gene: 5. The CDR3 contains 17 residues. The V gene's germline CDR1 is MRHNA and CDR2 SNTAGT.

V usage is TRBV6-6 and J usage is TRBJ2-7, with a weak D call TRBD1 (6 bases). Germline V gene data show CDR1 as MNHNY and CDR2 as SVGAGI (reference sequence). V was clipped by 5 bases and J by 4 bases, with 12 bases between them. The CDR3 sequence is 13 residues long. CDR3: CASSGQLSYEQYF. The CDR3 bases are TGTGCCAGCAGTGGACAGTTGAGTTACGAGCAGTACTTC.

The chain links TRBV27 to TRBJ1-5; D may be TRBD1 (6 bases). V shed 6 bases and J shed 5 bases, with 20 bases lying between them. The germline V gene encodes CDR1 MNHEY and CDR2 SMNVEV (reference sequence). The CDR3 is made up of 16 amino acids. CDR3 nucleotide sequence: TGTGCCAGCAGCCTCAGCTCCACAGGGTCGGATCAGCCCCAGCATTTT. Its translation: CASSLSSTGSDQPQHF.

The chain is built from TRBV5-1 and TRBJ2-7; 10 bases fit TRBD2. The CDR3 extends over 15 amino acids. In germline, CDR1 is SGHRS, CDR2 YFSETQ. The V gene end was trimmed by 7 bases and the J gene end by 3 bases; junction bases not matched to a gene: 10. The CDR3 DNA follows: TGCGCCAGCGGCGAGCTAGCGGGAGAGATCTACGAGCAGTACTTC. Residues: CASGELAGEIYEQYF.

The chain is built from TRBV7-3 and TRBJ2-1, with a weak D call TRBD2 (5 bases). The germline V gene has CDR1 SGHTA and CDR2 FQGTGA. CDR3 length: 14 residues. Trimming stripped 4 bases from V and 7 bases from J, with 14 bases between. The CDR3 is CASSSTERRNEQFF. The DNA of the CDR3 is TGTGCCAGCAGCTCAACGGAGCGGAGGAATGAGCAGTTCTTC.

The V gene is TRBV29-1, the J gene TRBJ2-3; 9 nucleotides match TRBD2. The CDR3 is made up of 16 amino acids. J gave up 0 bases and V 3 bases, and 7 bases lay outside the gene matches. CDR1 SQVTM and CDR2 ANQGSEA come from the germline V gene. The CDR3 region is CSVDGFAGGSTDTQYF. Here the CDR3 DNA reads TGCAGCGTTGACGGGTTCGCGGGAGGGAGCACAGATACGCAGTATTTT.

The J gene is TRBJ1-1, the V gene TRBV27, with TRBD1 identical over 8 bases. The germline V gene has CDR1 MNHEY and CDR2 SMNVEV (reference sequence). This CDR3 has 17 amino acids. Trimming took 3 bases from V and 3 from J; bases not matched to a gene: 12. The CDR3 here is CASSFRLGPTGDTEAFF. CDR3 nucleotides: TGTGCCAGCAGTTTCAGGCTTGGCCCGACAGGGGACACTGAAGCTTTCTTT.

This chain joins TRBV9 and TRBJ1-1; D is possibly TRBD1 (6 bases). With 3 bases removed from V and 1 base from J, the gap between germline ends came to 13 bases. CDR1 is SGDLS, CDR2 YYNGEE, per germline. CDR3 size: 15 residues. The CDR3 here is CASSDEGHPNTEAFF. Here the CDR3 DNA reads TGTGCCAGCAGCGATGAGGGACACCCGAACACTGAAGCTTTCTTT.

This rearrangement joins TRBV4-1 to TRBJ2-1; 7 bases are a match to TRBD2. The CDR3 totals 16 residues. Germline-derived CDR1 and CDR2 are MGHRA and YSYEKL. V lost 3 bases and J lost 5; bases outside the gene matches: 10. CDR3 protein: CASSQIGEGIHNEQFF. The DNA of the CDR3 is TGCGCCAGCAGCCAGATCGGGGAGGGAATCCACAATGAGCAGTTCTTC.

The CDR3, as DNA: TGCAGCGCCTGCCAGGACAGGGAGGGAGTCAACACTGAAGCTTTCTTT. It encodes CSACQDREGVNTEAFF. The chain employs TRBV29-1 and TRBJ1-1, with TRBD1 matching over 8 bases. The junction had 15 bases not matched to a gene; V was cut back by 7 bases and J by 2 bases. Germline V CDR1 and CDR2: SQVTM, ANQGSEA. There are 16 residues in the CDR3.

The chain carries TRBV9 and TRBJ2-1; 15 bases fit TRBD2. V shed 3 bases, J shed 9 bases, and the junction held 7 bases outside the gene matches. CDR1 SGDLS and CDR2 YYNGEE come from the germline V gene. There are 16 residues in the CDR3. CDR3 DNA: TGTGCCAGCAGCGACCGGACTAGCGGGGGGGTCGCTGAGCAGTTCTTC. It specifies CASSDRTSGGVAEQFF. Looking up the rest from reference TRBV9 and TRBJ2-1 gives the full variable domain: DSGVTQTPKHLITATGQRVTLRCSPRSGDLSVYWYQQSLDQGLQFLIQYYNGEERAKGNILERFSAQQFPDLHSELNLSSLELGDSALYFCASSDRTSGGVAEQFFGPGTRLTVL.

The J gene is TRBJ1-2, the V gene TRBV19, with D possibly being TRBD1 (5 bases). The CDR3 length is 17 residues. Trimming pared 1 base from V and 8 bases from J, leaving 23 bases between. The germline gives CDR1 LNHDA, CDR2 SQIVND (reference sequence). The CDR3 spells CASSIGGTHGTSEGYTF. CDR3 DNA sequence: TGTGCCAGTAGTATAGGAGGGACCCACGGGACGTCGGAAGGCTACACCTTC.

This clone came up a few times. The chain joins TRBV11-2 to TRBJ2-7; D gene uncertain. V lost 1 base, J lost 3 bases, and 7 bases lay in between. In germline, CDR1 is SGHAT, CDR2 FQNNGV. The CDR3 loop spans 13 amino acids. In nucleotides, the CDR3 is TGTGCCAGCAGCTTAGCCGAAGACTACGAGCAGTACTTC. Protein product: CASSLAEDYEQYF.

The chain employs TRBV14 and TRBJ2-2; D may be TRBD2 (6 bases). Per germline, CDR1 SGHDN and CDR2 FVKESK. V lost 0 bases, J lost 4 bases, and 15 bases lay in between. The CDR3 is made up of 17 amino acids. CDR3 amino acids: CASSQEGYGSGTGELFF. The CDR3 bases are TGTGCCAGCAGCCAAGAGGGCTACGGGAGCGGCACCGGGGAGCTGTTTTTT.

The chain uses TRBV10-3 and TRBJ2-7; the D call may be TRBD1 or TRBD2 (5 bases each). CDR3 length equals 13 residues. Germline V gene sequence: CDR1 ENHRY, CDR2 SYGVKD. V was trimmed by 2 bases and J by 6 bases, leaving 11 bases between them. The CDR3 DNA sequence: TGTGCCATCAGTGAGGTGGGGGAACGCGAGCAGTACTTC. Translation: CAISEVGEREQYF.

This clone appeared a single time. The CDR3 DNA is TGTGCCAGCAGAACCAGCGGGACTAAAACCTACGAGCAGTACTTC. This encodes CASRTSGTKTYEQYF. V gene TRBV27 combines with J gene TRBJ2-7; 7 positions agree with TRBD2. Germline-derived CDR1 and CDR2 are MNHEY and SMNVEV (reference sequence). Trimming removed 6 bases from V and 2 bases from J; junction bases left unmatched: 10. CDR3 length: 15 amino acids.

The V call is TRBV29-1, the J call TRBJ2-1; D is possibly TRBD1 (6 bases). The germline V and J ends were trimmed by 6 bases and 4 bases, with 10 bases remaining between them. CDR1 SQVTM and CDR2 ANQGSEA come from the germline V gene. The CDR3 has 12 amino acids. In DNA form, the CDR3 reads TGCAGCGTCGCGACAGGATACAATGAGCAGTTCTTC. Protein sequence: CSVATGYNEQFF.

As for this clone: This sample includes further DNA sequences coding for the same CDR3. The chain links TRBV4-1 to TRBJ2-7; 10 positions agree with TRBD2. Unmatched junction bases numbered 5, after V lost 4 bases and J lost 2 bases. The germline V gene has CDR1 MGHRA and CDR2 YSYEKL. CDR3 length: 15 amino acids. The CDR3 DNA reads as TGCGCCAGCAGCCTCGGACTAGCGGCTACCTACGAGCAGTACTTC. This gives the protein CASSLGLAATYEQYF.

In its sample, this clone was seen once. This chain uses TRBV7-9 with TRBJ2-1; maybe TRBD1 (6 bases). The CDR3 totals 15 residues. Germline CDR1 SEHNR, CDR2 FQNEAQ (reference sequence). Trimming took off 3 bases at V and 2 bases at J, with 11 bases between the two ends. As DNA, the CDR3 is TGTGCCAGCAGCTTGAGCTGGGGGCCCTACAATGAGCAGTTCTTC. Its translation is CASSLSWGPYNEQFF.